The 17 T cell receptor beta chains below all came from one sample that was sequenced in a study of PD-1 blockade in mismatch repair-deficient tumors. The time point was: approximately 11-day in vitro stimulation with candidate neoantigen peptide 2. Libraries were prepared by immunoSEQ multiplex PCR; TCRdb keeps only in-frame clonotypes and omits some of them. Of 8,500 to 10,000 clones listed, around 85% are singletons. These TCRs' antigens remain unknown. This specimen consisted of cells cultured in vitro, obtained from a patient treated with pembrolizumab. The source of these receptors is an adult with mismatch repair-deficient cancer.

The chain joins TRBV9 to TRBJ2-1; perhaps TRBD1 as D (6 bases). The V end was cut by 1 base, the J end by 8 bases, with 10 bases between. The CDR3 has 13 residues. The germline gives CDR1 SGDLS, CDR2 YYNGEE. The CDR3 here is CASSVTGFDEQFF. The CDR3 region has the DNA TGTGCCAGCAGCGTAACAGGGTTCGATGAGCAGTTCTTC.

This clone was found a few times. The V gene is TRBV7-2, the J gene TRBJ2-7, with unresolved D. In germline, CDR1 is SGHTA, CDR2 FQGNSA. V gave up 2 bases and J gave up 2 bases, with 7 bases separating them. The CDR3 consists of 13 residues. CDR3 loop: CASSLYSPYEQYF. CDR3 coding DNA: TGTGCCAGCAGCTTATACTCGCCCTACGAGCAGTACTTC.

The chain's CDR3 is CASSRDPYEQYF. For the CDR3, the DNA is TGTGCCAGCAGCAGAGACCCCTACGAGCAGTACTTC. The chain is built from TRBV11-2 and TRBJ2-7; no firm D call. Germline values: CDR1 SGHAT, CDR2 FQNNGV. This CDR3 region has 12 residues. V lost 5 bases, J lost 2 bases, and 7 bases lay in between.

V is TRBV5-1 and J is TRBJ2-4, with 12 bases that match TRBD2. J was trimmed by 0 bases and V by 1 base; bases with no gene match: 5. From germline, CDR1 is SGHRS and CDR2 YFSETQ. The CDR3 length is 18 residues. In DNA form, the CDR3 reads TGCGCCAGCAGCTTGAGGACTAGCGGGATTCTAGCCAAAAACATTCAGTACTTC. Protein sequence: CASSLRTSGILAKNIQYF.

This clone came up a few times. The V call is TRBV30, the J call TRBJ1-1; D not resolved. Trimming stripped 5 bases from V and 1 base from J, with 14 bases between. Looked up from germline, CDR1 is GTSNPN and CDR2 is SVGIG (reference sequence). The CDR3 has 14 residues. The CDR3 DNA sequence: TGTGCCTGGCTTCATCCTCGCGGGAACACTGAAGCTTTCTTT. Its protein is CAWLHPRGNTEAFF. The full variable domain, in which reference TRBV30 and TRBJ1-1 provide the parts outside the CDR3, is SQTIHQWPATLVQPVGSPLSLECTVEGTSNPNLYWYRQAAGRGLQLLFYSVGIGQISSEVPQNLSASRPQDRQFILSSKKLLLSDSGFYLCAWLHPRGNTEAFFGQGTRLTVV.

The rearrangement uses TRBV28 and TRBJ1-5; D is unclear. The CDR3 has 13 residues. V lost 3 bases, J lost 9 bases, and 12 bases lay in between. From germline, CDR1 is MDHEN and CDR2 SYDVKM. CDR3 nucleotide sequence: TGTGCCAGCAGTTTCGCGAGGCGAGGGCCCCAGCATTTT. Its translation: CASSFARRGPQHF.

The CDR3 here is CASSGQGYQPQHF. CDR3 sequence (DNA): TGTGCCAGCAGCGGACAGGGGTATCAGCCCCAGCATTTT. The rearrangement links TRBV6-5 to TRBJ1-5; 9 bases agree with TRBD1. This CDR3 is built from 13 residues. With V trimmed by 6 bases and J by 5 bases, 2 bases remained unmatched. Per the germline V gene, CDR1 is MNHEY and CDR2 is SVGAGI.

CDR3 sequence: CASSRANTEAFF. The CDR3, as DNA: TGTGCCAGCAGCCGGGCAAACACTGAAGCTTTCTTT. The gene calls are TRBV5-8 and TRBJ1-1; D is unresolved. V shed 4 bases and J shed 2 bases, with 6 bases lying between them. Germline V lookup: CDR1 SGHTS, CDR2 YDEGEE. The CDR3 totals 12 residues.

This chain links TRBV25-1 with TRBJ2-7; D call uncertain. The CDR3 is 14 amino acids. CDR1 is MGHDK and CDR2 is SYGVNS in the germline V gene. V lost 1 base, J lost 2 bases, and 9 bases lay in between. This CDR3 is CASSELGGPYEQYF. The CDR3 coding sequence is TGTGCCAGCAGTGAATTGGGCGGCCCCTACGAGCAGTACTTC.

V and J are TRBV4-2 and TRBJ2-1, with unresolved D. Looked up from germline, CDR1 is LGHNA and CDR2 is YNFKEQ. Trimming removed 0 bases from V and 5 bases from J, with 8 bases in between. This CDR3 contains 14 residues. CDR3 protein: CASSQEALNNEQFF. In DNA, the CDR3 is TGTGCCAGCAGCCAAGAGGCCCTAAACAATGAGCAGTTCTTC.

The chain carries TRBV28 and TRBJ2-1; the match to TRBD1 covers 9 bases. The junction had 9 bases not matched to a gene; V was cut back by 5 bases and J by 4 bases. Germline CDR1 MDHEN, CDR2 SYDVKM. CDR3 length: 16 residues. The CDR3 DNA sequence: TGTGCCAGCAGTACTTACAGACAGGGGGGTTACAATGAGCAGTTCTTC. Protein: CASSTYRQGGYNEQFF.

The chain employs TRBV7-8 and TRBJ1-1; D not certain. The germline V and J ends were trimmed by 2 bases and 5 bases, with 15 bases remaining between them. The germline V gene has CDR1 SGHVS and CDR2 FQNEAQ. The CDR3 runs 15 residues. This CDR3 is CASSLTSHSWTEAFF. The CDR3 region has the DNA TGTGCCAGCAGCTTAACGTCCCATTCGTGGACTGAAGCTTTCTTT. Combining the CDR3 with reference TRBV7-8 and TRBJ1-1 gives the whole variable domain GAGVSQSPRYKVAKRGQDVALRCDPISGHVSLFWYQQALGQGPEFLTYFQNEAQLDKSGLPSDRFFAERPEGSVSTLKIQRTQQEDSAVYLCASSLTSHSWTEAFFGQGTRLTVV.

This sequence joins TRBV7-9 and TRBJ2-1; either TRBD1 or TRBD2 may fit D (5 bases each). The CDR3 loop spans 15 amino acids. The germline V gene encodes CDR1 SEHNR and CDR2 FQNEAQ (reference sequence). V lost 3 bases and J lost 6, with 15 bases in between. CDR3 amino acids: CASSFQGGGPNEQFF. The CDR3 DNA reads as TGTGCCAGCAGCTTCCAGGGTGGGGGACCCAATGAGCAGTTCTTC.

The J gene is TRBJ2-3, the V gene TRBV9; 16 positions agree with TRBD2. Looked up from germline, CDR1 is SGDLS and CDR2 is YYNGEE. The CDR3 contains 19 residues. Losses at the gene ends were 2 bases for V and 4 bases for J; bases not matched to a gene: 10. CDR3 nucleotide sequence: TGTGCCAGCAGCGTCAAGGCGGGACTAGCGGGAGGGCGCCCAGATACGCAGTATTTT. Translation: CASSVKAGLAGGRPDTQYF.

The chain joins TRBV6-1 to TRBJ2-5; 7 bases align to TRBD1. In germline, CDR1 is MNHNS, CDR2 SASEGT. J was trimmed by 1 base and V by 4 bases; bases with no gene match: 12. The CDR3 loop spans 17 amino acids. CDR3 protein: CASSVRDSRGFQETQYF. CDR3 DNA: TGTGCCAGCAGTGTCAGGGACAGCAGGGGGTTCCAAGAGACCCAGTACTTC.

DNA for the CDR3: TGTGCCAGCTCACTCCGGGAGGGGAGCACTGGGGCCAACGTCCTGACTTTC. It yields the protein CASSLREGSTGANVLTF. The rearrangement joins TRBV18 to TRBJ2-6; 8 bases are shared with TRBD2. CDR1 and CDR2 from the germline V gene are KGHSH and LQKENI. The CDR3 consists of 17 residues. Trimming at V came to 4 bases and at J to 2 bases, leaving 7 bases not matched to a gene.

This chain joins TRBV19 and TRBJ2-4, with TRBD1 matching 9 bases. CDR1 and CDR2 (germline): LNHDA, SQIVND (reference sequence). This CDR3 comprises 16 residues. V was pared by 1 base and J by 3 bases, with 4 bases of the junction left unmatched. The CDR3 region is CASSIGQGEGKNIQYF. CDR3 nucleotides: TGTGCCAGTAGTATAGGACAGGGGGAAGGCAAAAACATTCAGTACTTC.